This TCR beta chain was sequenced during a study of blood T cells in healthy people across ages. The germline CDR1 and CDR2 sequences are SGHDN and FVKESK. V lost 3 bases to trimming and J lost 5 bases; unmatched junction nucleotides: 11. The CDR3 covers 16 residues. This clonotype was picked up a small number of times. A J-beta primer mix and a sample-barcoded 5' primer were used in a second PCR of about 6 to 12 cycles. Via MiXCR, TCRdb re-called the 5' RACE reads, giving one row per CDR3 protein. The data show approximately 290,000 distinct CDR3 sequences, with roughly 26% seen just once and over 25% held by the top ten.

J is TRBJ2-7 and V is TRBV14, with 9 bases that match TRBD1. Sequencing was carried out using blood. This clonotype was sampled from a woman between 70 and 85 years old in good health. CDR3 in amino acids: CASSQDPGQGSHEQYF. The DNA for the CDR3 is TGTGCCAGCAGCCAGGATCCGGGACAGGGTAGCCACGAGCAGTACTTC.